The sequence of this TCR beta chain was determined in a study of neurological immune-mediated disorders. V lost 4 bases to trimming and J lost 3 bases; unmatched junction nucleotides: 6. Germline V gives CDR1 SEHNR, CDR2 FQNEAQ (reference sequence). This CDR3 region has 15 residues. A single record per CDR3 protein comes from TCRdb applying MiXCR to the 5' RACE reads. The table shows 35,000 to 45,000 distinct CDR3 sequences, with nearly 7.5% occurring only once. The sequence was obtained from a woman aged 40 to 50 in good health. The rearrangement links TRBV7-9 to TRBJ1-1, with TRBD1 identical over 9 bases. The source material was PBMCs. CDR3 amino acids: CASSSTGGAYTEAFF. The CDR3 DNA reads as TGTGCCAGCAGCTCCACAGGGGGCGCGTACACTGAAGCTTTCTTT.